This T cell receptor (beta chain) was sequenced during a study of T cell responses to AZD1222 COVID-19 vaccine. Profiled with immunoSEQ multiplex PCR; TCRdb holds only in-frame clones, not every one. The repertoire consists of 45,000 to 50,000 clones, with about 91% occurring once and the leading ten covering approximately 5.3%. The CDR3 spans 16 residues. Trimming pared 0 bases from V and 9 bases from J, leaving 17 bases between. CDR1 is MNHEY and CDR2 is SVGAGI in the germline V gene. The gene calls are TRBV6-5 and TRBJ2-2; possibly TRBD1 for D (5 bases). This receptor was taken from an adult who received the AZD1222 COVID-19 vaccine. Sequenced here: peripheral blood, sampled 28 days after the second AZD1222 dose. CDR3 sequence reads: CASSYSILGHRRELFF. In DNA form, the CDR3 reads TGTGCCAGCAGTTACTCGATTCTGGGGCACCGGCGGGAGCTGTTTTTT.